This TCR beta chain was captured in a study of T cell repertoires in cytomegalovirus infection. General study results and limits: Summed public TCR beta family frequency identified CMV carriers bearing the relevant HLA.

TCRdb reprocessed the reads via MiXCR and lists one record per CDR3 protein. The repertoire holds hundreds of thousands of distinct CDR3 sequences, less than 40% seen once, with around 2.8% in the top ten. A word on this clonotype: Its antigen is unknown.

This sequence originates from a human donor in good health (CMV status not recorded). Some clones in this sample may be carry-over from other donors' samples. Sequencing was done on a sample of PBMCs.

CDR3 amino acids: CASSLNSWDRNTEAFF. Here the CDR3 DNA reads TGTGCCAGCAGCTTAAATAGTTGGGACAGGAACACTGAAGCTTTCTTT. The rearrangement links TRBV7-2 to TRBJ1-1; the match to TRBD1 covers 7 bases. CDR1 SGHTA and CDR2 FQGNSA come from the germline V gene. The CDR3 loop spans 16 amino acids. V was pared by 2 bases and J by 1 base, with 7 bases of the junction left unmatched.